Below are 30 T cell receptor beta chains sequenced from a single sample in a study of monozygotic twins with cystic fibrosis (TCRdb year 2021). The library was prepared using the immunoSEQ multiplex PCR assay. As stored in TCRdb, this immuneACCESS dataset retains in-frame rearrangements with V and J assigned. A fraction of the clones does not appear; measured against another copy, unresolved V genes explain less than half of the discrepancy, and the remainder lacks a known reason. Across this sample there are about 24,000 clones, with approximately 90% seen only once. The ten top clones hold approximately 0.28% of the sample. The sample was blood. The receptors were sampled from a girl aged 2-9 years with cystic fibrosis.

The chain links TRBV4-1 to TRBJ1-2, with D uncertain. V was pared by 0 bases and J by 3 bases, with 5 bases between. This CDR3 region has 13 residues. Germline V gene data show CDR1 as MGHRA and CDR2 as YSYEKL. The CDR3 DNA reads TGCGCCAGCAGCCAAGACGGATACTATGGCTACACCTTC. Protein product: CASSQDGYYGYTF.

The V gene is TRBV6-6, the J gene TRBJ2-7; weak D call: TRBD2 (7 bases). Per the germline V gene, CDR1 is MNHNY and CDR2 is SVGAGI (reference sequence). Trimming pared 0 bases from V and 4 bases from J, leaving 13 bases between. CDR3 length equals 15 residues. The chain's CDR3 is CASSYSDRGGYEQYF. In DNA form, the CDR3 reads TGTGCCAGCAGTTACTCGGATAGGGGGGGTTACGAGCAGTACTTC.

The V gene is TRBV5-6, the J gene TRBJ2-5; D not resolved. The CDR3 is 14 residues long. V lost 5 bases and J 2 bases, leaving 13 bases between the germline ends. CDR1 is SGHDT, CDR2 YYEEEE, per germline. CDR3: CASRKNSQQETQYF. The CDR3 nucleotides read TGTGCCAGCAGAAAGAACAGCCAGCAAGAGACCCAGTACTTC.

The J gene is TRBJ1-2, the V gene TRBV5-1, with D unresolved. CDR3 length equals 14 residues. Germline values: CDR1 SGHRS, CDR2 YFSETQ. V was cut by 1 base and J by 2 bases, with 9 bases left in between. CDR3 in DNA: TGCGCCAGCAGCTTGTTACCCGACAACTATGGCTACACCTTC. Encoded protein: CASSLLPDNYGYTF.

The V and J genes are TRBV15 and TRBJ1-4; 10 bases are a match to TRBD1. Germline CDR1 reads LNHNV; CDR2 reads YYDKDF (reference sequence). This CDR3 comprises 20 residues. The V gene end was trimmed by 8 bases and the J gene end by 0 bases; junction bases not matched to a gene: 18. The DNA for the CDR3 is TGTGCCACCCAGCTTAGTCTGGGACAGGGGACGACTTCAACTAATGAAAAACTGTTTTTT. Protein: CATQLSLGQGTTSTNEKLFF. The whole variable domain, remainder taken from reference TRBV15 and TRBJ1-4, is DAMVIQNPRYQVTQFGKPVTLSCSQTLNHNVMYWYQQKSSQAPKLLFHYYDKDFNNEADTPDNFQSRRPNTSFCFLDIRSPGLGDTAMYLCATQLSLGQGTTSTNEKLFFGSGTQLSVL.

This clone was seen just once. This sequence joins TRBV6-5 and TRBJ1-2; 7 bases are shared with TRBD1. The germline gives CDR1 MNHEY, CDR2 SVGAGI. The trim removed 2 bases at V and 4 bases at J, leaving 4 bases unmatched. This CDR3 comprises 14 residues. The DNA of the CDR3 is TGTGCCAGCAGTTACCAGACAGGGTTCTATGGCTACACCTTC. It codes for CASSYQTGFYGYTF.

In its sample, this clone was seen once. The chain links TRBV7-9 to TRBJ2-1; 7 positions match TRBD1. CDR3 length equals 17 residues. The germline V gene has CDR1 SEHNR and CDR2 FQNEAQ (reference sequence). V was pared by 0 bases and J by 0 bases, with 5 bases of the junction left unmatched. DNA of the CDR3: TGTGCCAGCAGCTTAGCTGGACAGGTTAGCTCCTACAATGAGCAGTTCTTC. Its translation: CASSLAGQVSSYNEQFF. Full variable domain (rest looked up from reference TRBV7-9 and TRBJ2-1): DTGVSQNPRHKITKRGQNVTFRCDPISEHNRLYWYRQTLGQGPEFLTYFQNEAQLEKSRLLSDRFSAERPKGSFSTLEIQRTEQGDSAMYLCASSLAGQVSSYNEQFFGPGTRLTVL.

The chain couples TRBV4-3 to TRBJ2-3; D unclear. Germline loops: CDR1 LGHNA, CDR2 YSLEER. This CDR3 has 14 amino acids. Trimming took off 0 bases at V and 1 base at J, with 5 bases between the two ends. CDR3 region: CASSQDSGTDTQYF. CDR3 sequence (DNA): TGCGCCAGCAGCCAAGATAGTGGCACAGATACGCAGTATTTT.

The chain recombines TRBV2 with TRBJ2-2; 9 bases agree with TRBD2. V trimming: 4 bases; J trimming: 5 bases; junction bases outside the gene matches: 5. Germline CDR1 and CDR2: SNHLY and FYNNEI. CDR3 length equals 15 residues. The CDR3 spells CASSGAGGPTGELFF. The CDR3 DNA sequence: TGTGCCAGCAGTGGAGCGGGGGGCCCTACCGGGGAGCTGTTTTTT.

V and J are TRBV19 and TRBJ1-1, with a tentative D call TRBD1 (5 bases). The germline V gene has CDR1 LNHDA and CDR2 SQIVND (reference sequence). The V gene lost 5 bases and the J gene lost 4 bases, with 8 bases spanning the gap. This CDR3 region has 12 residues. CDR3 nucleotides: TGTGCCAGTAGTTCCGGGGGCACTGAAGCTTTCTTT. This sequence encodes CASSSGGTEAFF.

The rearrangement joins TRBV5-4 to TRBJ2-5, with 9 bases matching TRBD2. CDR3 length: 16 amino acids. V trimming: 4 bases; J trimming: 2 bases; junction bases outside the gene matches: 9. Looked up from germline, CDR1 is SGHNT and CDR2 is YYREEE (reference sequence). The DNA for the CDR3 is TGTGCCAGCAGCGCCTCACTAGCGGGCTTTCAAGAGACCCAGTACTTC. It codes for CASSASLAGFQETQYF.

A single count supports this clone. The chain recombines TRBV19 with TRBJ2-1; 16 nucleotides agree with TRBD2. CDR1 is LNHDA and CDR2 is SQIVND in the germline V gene (reference sequence). This CDR3 region has 14 residues. Germline trimming cut 8 bases from V and 7 bases from J; bases unmatched to any gene: 2. In DNA form, the CDR3 reads TGTGCCAGTGTGGGACTAGCGGGGGGGAATGAGCAGTTCTTC. Its translation: CASVGLAGGNEQFF.

The rearrangement links TRBV7-2 to TRBJ1-1; D remains ambiguous. The germline V gene encodes CDR1 SGHTA and CDR2 FQGNSA. CDR3 length: 13 amino acids. Trimming took off 1 base at V and 1 base at J, with 4 bases between the two ends. CDR3 DNA sequence: TGTGCCAGCAGCTTAGGGCAGAACACTGAAGCTTTCTTT. This translates into CASSLGQNTEAFF.

The genes are TRBV6-6 and TRBJ2-1; 7 bases are a match to TRBD2. The CDR3 covers 15 residues. Per the germline V gene, CDR1 is MNHNY and CDR2 is SVGAGI (reference sequence). The junction had 2 bases not matched to a gene; V was cut back by 0 bases and J by 3 bases. CDR3 DNA sequence: TGTGCCAGCAGTTACTCGGGGGGGAGCTACAATGAGCAGTTCTTC. Amino acids: CASSYSGGSYNEQFF.

The chain is built from TRBV15 and TRBJ1-2; 7 positions agree with TRBD1. This CDR3 region has 16 residues. Per the germline V gene, CDR1 is LNHNV and CDR2 is YYDKDF (reference sequence). V lost 0 bases to trimming and J lost 6 bases; unmatched junction nucleotides: 10. For the CDR3, the DNA is TGTGCCACCAGCAGAGAGAGGTTCAGGGGGATCAATGGCTACACCTTC. It translates to CATSRERFRGINGYTF. Complete variable domain (other parts from reference TRBV15 and TRBJ1-2): DAMVIQNPRYQVTQFGKPVTLSCSQTLNHNVMYWYQQKSSQAPKLLFHYYDKDFNNEADTPDNFQSRRPNTSFCFLDIRSPGLGDTAMYLCATSRERFRGINGYTFGSGTRLTVV.

In its sample, this clone was seen once. The chain carries TRBV5-1 and TRBJ2-2; a weak D match, TRBD1 (5 bases). V lost 3 bases to trimming and J lost 2 bases, with 11 bases between them. The CDR3 length is 15 residues. CDR1 and CDR2 (germline): SGHRS, YFSETQ. The CDR3 DNA follows: TGCGCCAGCAGCTCCTGGACAAGTAACACCGGGGAGCTGTTTTTT. Protein sequence: CASSSWTSNTGELFF.

The J gene is TRBJ1-2, the V gene TRBV4-3; 7 bases agree with TRBD1. CDR1 and CDR2 from the germline V gene are LGHNA and YSLEER. The CDR3 is made up of 13 amino acids. V lost 8 bases to trimming and J lost 2 bases; unmatched junction nucleotides: 5. CDR3 protein: CASSTDRNYGYTF. The CDR3 DNA reads TGCGCCAGCTCCACGGACAGGAACTATGGCTACACCTTC.

The V gene is TRBV7-8, the J gene TRBJ2-3; D might be TRBD2 (6 bases). V shed 0 bases and J shed 3 bases, with 10 bases lying between them. The CDR3 is made up of 15 amino acids. The germline V gene encodes CDR1 SGHVS and CDR2 FQNEAQ. The CDR3 spells CASSLASRGTDTQYF. In nucleotides, the CDR3 is TGTGCCAGCAGCTTAGCCTCTCGGGGGACAGATACGCAGTATTTT.

This chain uses TRBV19 with TRBJ1-3, with D perhaps TRBD1 (6 bases). This CDR3 spans 16 amino acids. CDR1 LNHDA and CDR2 SQIVND come from the germline V gene (reference sequence). Trimming took 5 bases from V and 1 from J, leaving 15 bases between them. The CDR3 loop reads CASSPWTVTSGNTIYF. CDR3 coding DNA: TGTGCCAGTAGTCCGTGGACAGTAACATCTGGAAACACCATATATTTT.

The CDR3: CASSSVPGQGNTIYF. CDR3 nucleotide sequence: TGTGCCAGCAGCTCCGTGCCGGGACAGGGTAACACCATATATTTT. This sequence joins TRBV5-6 and TRBJ1-3, with 9 bases that match TRBD1. The CDR3 consists of 15 residues. Germline lookup yields CDR1 SGHDT and CDR2 YYEEEE. Germline trimming cut 3 bases from V and 7 bases from J; bases unmatched to any gene: 8.

This chain joins TRBV5-4 and TRBJ2-2, with 7 bases fitting TRBD1. Trimming removed 3 bases from V and 0 bases from J; junction bases left unmatched: 2. Germline V CDR1 and CDR2: SGHNT, YYREEE (reference sequence). The CDR3 runs to 15 residues. This CDR3 reads CASSSGQANTGELFF. CDR3 bases: TGTGCCAGCAGCTCCGGACAGGCGAACACCGGGGAGCTGTTTTTT.

On this clone itself: This same CDR3 is encoded by further DNA sequences in the sample. The chain joins TRBV5-1 to TRBJ1-2, with TRBD1 as a possible D gene (6 bases). From germline, CDR1 is SGHRS and CDR2 YFSETQ. Trimming shortened V by 0 bases and J by 4 bases, and 7 bases separated the two germline ends. The CDR3 covers 13 residues. The CDR3 nucleotides are TGCGCCAGCAGCTTGGACAGGGCCTATGGCTACACCTTC. Translated, it gives CASSLDRAYGYTF.

This sequence joins TRBV6-5 and TRBJ1-2; D is undetermined. CDR1 and CDR2 (germline): MNHEY, SVGAGI. Trimming removed 0 bases from V and 1 base from J, with 9 bases in between. This CDR3 region has 15 residues. The DNA of the CDR3 is TGTGCCAGCAGTTACTCGACCACGGATAACTATGGCTACACCTTC. Translated: CASSYSTTDNYGYTF.

This chain uses TRBV5-6 with TRBJ1-1; D not resolved. The germline CDR1 and CDR2 sequences are SGHDT and YYEEEE. CDR3 size: 13 residues. V was shortened by 1 base and J by 5 bases, with 9 bases between the two germline ends. CDR3 DNA: TGTGCCAGCAGCTTGCTGCCGTCTACTGAAGCTTTCTTT. Translating gives CASSLLPSTEAFF.

V is TRBV19 and J is TRBJ1-1; a possible D gene is TRBD1 (5 bases). Germline loops: CDR1 LNHDA, CDR2 SQIVND (reference sequence). Trimming left V 4 bases short and J 1 base short, with 10 bases between. The CDR3 runs to 14 residues. In DNA, the CDR3 is TGTGCCAGTAGTAATCAGGGATCGAACACTGAAGCTTTCTTT. Translated: CASSNQGSNTEAFF.

The chain recombines TRBV4-3 with TRBJ2-7; 11 nucleotides line up with TRBD2. The germline gives CDR1 LGHNA, CDR2 YSLEER. This CDR3 has 15 residues. V gave up 2 bases and J gave up 4 bases; unmatched junction bases: 4. The CDR3 nucleotides read TGCGCCAGCAGCCAACTAGCGGGGGGAACATACGAGCAGTACTTC. As protein: CASSQLAGGTYEQYF.

This chain joins TRBV25-1 and TRBJ2-2, with D tentatively TRBD1 (6 bases). The V end lost 1 base, the J end lost 4 bases, and 13 bases lay between the germline ends. Germline-derived CDR1 and CDR2 are MGHDK and SYGVNS. CDR3 length: 16 residues. The CDR3 region is CASSESTGTGTGELFF. As DNA, the CDR3 is TGTGCCAGCAGTGAATCTACAGGGACGGGCACCGGGGAGCTGTTTTTT.

The chain is built from TRBV14 and TRBJ1-2; D perhaps matches TRBD1 (5 bases). V was cut by 0 bases and J by 5 bases, with 10 bases left in between. Per the germline V gene, CDR1 is SGHDN and CDR2 is FVKESK. There are 14 residues in the CDR3. The chain's CDR3 is CASSQEGVQYGYTF. The CDR3, as DNA: TGTGCCAGCAGCCAAGAAGGGGTACAATATGGCTACACCTTC.

The V gene is TRBV7-9, the J gene TRBJ1-2; tentative D call: TRBD1 (5 bases). V was cut by 5 bases and J by 6 bases, with 16 bases left in between. Germline V gene sequence: CDR1 SEHNR, CDR2 FQNEAQ (reference sequence). The CDR3 extends over 14 amino acids. DNA of the CDR3: TGTGCCAGCAGCCTCTCAGGGCCCTGGGATGGCTACACCTTC. It translates to CASSLSGPWDGYTF.

The CDR3, as DNA: TGCAGCGTTGAAGATGCACAGGGGGCGCGGGACACTGAAGCTTTCTTT. Amino acids: CSVEDAQGARDTEAFF. This chain uses TRBV29-1 with TRBJ1-1; TRBD1 matches at 9 bases. Germline V lookup: CDR1 SQVTM, CDR2 ANQGSEA. The CDR3 runs 16 residues. V was clipped by 0 bases and J by 3 bases; unmatched bases: 8.